This TCR beta chain was sequenced in a study of molecular identifiers for immune sequencing clone quantification. One entry per CDR3 protein results from TCRdb running MiXCR on the PCR reads. The data contain under 800,000 distinct CDR3 sequences, 25% of them singletons. Germline loops: CDR1 DFQATT, CDR2 SNEGSKA (reference sequence). CDR3 length equals 17 residues. Comment on this clonotype: The junction shows a germline mismatch at one end, possibly a read error.

The CD8+CD4-CCR7+CD45RA+ phenotype defined the sorted naive CD8 T cells. The receptor was isolated from a human donor in good health. Some libraries in this study had Jurkat cell RNA spiked in. The chain recombines TRBV20-1 with TRBJ2-1, with TRBD2 as a possible D gene (5 bases). Input material: naive CD8+ T cells from blood, with Jurkat cell RNA spiked in. Documented subset: FACS-sorted CD8+CD4-CCR7+CD45RA+ naive T cells. The CDR3 coding sequence is TGCAGTGCTAGTGAAGTCATACAACCAGGAGACTACAATGAGCAGATCTTC. This translates into CSASEVIQPGDYNEQIF.